The rows below give T cell receptor beta chains drawn from one sample of a study of T cell changes during pregnancy in multiple sclerosis. Profiled with immunoSEQ multiplex PCR; TCRdb holds only in-frame clones, not every one. The sample consists of tens of thousands of clones, around 90% of them appearing once. Sequencing was performed on CD4+ T cells from peripheral blood mononuclear cells, taken before pregnancy. These TCRs come from a female donor with multiple sclerosis, enrolled in a pregnancy study. The CDR3 runs from the conserved cysteine through the conserved F or W. Fields, in order: clone size, J gene, D gene, V gene, CDR3 protein, CDR3 DNA. D genes are given only for firm matches. The size entry is marked missing in some rows and otherwise reads once, few, many or a size class.

>once|TRBJ2-5|TRBD2|TRBV15
CATSRDDPGGGETQYF
TGTGCCACCAGCAGAGATGATCCCGGGGGAGGGGAGACCCAGTACTTC
>once|TRBJ1-4|TRBD1|TRBV11-2
CASSLGSGGGEKLFF
TGTGCCAGCAGCTTGGGATCAGGGGGCGGTGAAAAACTGTTTTTT
>NA|TRBJ2-2|NA|TRBV5-3
CARSLSCTGELFF
TGTGCCAGAAGCTTGTCTTGCACCGGGGAGCTGTTTTTT
>few|TRBJ1-1|NA|TRBV7-2
CASSLVGPAEAFF
TGTGCCAGCAGCTTAGTGGGGCCCGCTGAAGCTTTCTTT
>NA|TRBJ2-4|NA|TRBV2
CASSEYRENIQYF
TGTGCCAGCAGTGAATACAGGGAAAACATTCAGTACTTC
>NA|TRBJ2-3|TRBD1|TRBV19
CASSMGQPPATSDTQYF
TGTGCCAGTAGTATGGGACAGCCTCCAGCTACCTCAGATACGCAGTATTTT
>NA|TRBJ1-2|TRBD1|TRBV30
CAWRGQGDNYGYTF
TGTGCCTGGAGGGGACAGGGGGATAACTATGGCTACACCTTC
>NA|TRBJ2-1|TRBD1|TRBV30
CAWSPLGTGIDEQFF
TGTGCCTGGAGTCCCTTGGGGACAGGTATCGATGAGCAGTTCTTC
>NA|TRBJ2-2|NA|TRBV9
CASSVGARPNTGELFF
TGTGCCAGCAGCGTAGGGGCACGTCCGAACACCGGGGAGCTGTTTTTT
>NA|TRBJ1-6|NA|TRBV27
CASSRGPRESPLHF
TGTGCCAGCAGTCGTGGGCCCAGAGAGTCACCCCTCCACTTT
>NA|TRBJ1-6|NA|TRBV2
CASSARPTGPNSPLHF
TGTGCCAGCAGCGCCCGCCCTACAGGGCCCAACTCACCCCTCCACTTT
>NA|TRBJ1-1|NA|TRBV7-2
CASSRQAAHTEAFF
TGTGCCAGCAGCCGACAGGCGGCTCACACTGAAGCTTTCTTT
>NA|TRBJ2-3|TRBD2|TRBV5-5
CASSRGLAGGTDTQYF
TGTGCCAGCAGCCGGGGACTAGCGGGGGGGACAGATACGCAGTATTTT
>NA|TRBJ2-7|NA|TRBV15
CATSNRPGFEQYF
TGTGCCACCAGCAACAGGCCAGGGTTTGAGCAGTACTTC
>NA|TRBJ2-2|NA|TRBV5-1
CASTPRGGSNAGELFF
TGCGCCAGCACCCCGAGGGGGGGTAGCAACGCCGGGGAGCTGTTTTTT
>NA|TRBJ1-2|NA|TRBV6-1
CASALADTYGYTF
TGTGCCAGCGCGCTGGCGGACACCTATGGCTACACCTTC
>NA|TRBJ2-2|NA|TRBV9
CASSVGAEPNTGELFF
TGTGCCAGCAGCGTAGGAGCGGAGCCCAACACCGGGGAGCTGTTTTTT
>NA|TRBJ2-5|TRBD1|TRBV27
CASSRDRAAQETQYF
TGTGCCAGCAGCCGCGACAGGGCGGCTCAAGAGACCCAGTACTTC
>NA|TRBJ2-5|TRBD2|TRBV4-1
CASSQERGLAASGETQYF
TGCGCCAGCAGCCAAGAGAGGGGACTAGCGGCCTCAGGGGAGACCCAGTACTTC
>NA|TRBJ1-1|NA|TRBV11-1
CASSLASGDTEAFF
TGTGCCAGCAGCTTAGCGTCCGGGGACACTGAAGCTTTCTTT
>NA|TRBJ1-5|NA|TRBV6-6
CASSQGGNNQPQHF
TGTGCCAGCAGTCAAGGCGGGAATAATCAGCCCCAGCATTTT
>NA|TRBJ2-3|TRBD2|TRBV7-9
CASSLDSRGTDTQYF
TGTGCCAGCAGCTTAGATTCGCGGGGGACAGATACGCAGTATTTT
>few|TRBJ2-2|NA|TRBV2
CASSGNRATGELFF
TGTGCCAGCAGCGGCAACAGGGCCACCGGGGAGCTGTTTTTT
>NA|TRBJ2-1|TRBD1|TRBV18
CASSQLSGTDNEQFF
TGTGCCAGCTCACAACTTTCGGGGACAGACAATGAGCAGTTCTTC
>NA|TRBJ2-7|TRBD1|TRBV18
CASSSRGPGLHEQYF
TGTGCCAGCTCATCCAGGGGGCCCGGGTTGCACGAGCAGTACTTC
>NA|TRBJ2-7|TRBD2|TRBV28
CASSYSGRAYEQYF
TGTGCCAGCAGTTATAGCGGGAGGGCTTACGAGCAGTACTTC